A selection of T cell receptor beta chains follows, all from one sample in a study of cytomegalovirus exposure and HLA in healthy donors. Libraries were prepared by immunoSEQ multiplex PCR; TCRdb keeps only in-frame clonotypes and omits some of them. Among roughly 220,000 clones listed, about four fifths were seen once. Sequenced material: PBMCs. The receptor source for this set is a man between 25 and 39 years old in good health and CMV-seronegative. Each CDR3 is given with its conserved first and last residue. The D gene is left open where the match is weak. Some rows have no size entry. The others give once, few or many, or a class for an expanded clone.

>NA|TRBJ2-6|TRBV5-4|NA|15
CASSFGAQGANVLTF
TGTGCCAGCAGCTTTGGGGCGCAAGGGGCCAACGTCCTGACTTTC
>TRBD1|TRBJ2-2|TRBV7-8|once|17
CASSFLKQGIAAGELFF
TGTGCCAGCAGCTTCCTAAAACAGGGGATCGCCGCCGGGGAGCTGTTTTTT
>NA|TRBJ1-5|TRBV27|NA|15
CASRAQGQGNQPQHF
TGTGCCAGCAGGGCTCAGGGTCAGGGCAATCAGCCCCAGCATTTT
>TRBD2|TRBJ2-3|TRBV5-1|NA|13
CASSFTSADTQYF
TGCGCCAGCAGCTTCACTAGCGCAGATACGCAGTATTTT
>NA|TRBJ2-7|TRBV15|NA|13
CATSREQGYEQYF
TGTGCCACCAGCAGAGAACAGGGCTACGAGCAGTACTTC
>TRBD1|TRBJ1-1|TRBV6-5|NA|15
CASSYSRRGDTEAFF
TGTGCCAGCAGTTACTCGCGCAGGGGGGACACTGAAGCTTTCTTT
>NA|TRBJ2-5|TRBV2|few|11
CASSDRETQYF
TGTGCCAGCAGTGATCGGGAGACCCAGTACTTC
>TRBD2|TRBJ2-3|TRBV9|NA|16
CASSVERGGSTDTQYF
TGTGCCAGCAGCGTAGAGCGGGGGGGCAGCACAGATACGCAGTATTTT
>NA|TRBJ2-3|TRBV19|NA|13
CASSISREDTQYF
TGTGCCAGTAGTATAAGCCGGGAAGATACGCAGTATTTT
>TRBD1|TRBJ1-2|TRBV5-1|NA|15
CASSILQGGNYGYTF
TGCGCCAGCAGCATCCTACAGGGGGGGAACTATGGCTACACCTTC
>NA|TRBJ2-1|TRBV28|NA|14
CASSLPLDTNEQFF
TGTGCCAGCAGTTTACCCCTGGACACCAATGAGCAGTTCTTC
>NA|TRBJ2-1|TRBV19|NA|13
CASSIVSFDEQFF
TGTGCCAGTAGTATCGTCAGTTTCGATGAGCAGTTCTTC
>TRBD1|TRBJ2-7|TRBV28|NA|15
CASRRTGGWPYEQYF
TGTGCCAGCAGGCGGACAGGGGGATGGCCATACGAGCAGTACTTC
>TRBD2|TRBJ2-3|TRBV2|NA|15
CASGIAGGAGDTQYF
TGTGCCAGCGGGATAGCCGGGGGGGCGGGGGATACGCAGTATTTT
>NA|TRBJ2-7|TRBV18|NA|15
CASSQVHEAAYEQYF
TGTGCCAGCTCACAGGTCCACGAGGCAGCCTACGAGCAGTACTTC
>TRBD2|TRBJ2-3|TRBV11-3|NA|17
CASSASGLAGGTDTQYF
TGTGCCAGCAGCGCTTCGGGACTAGCGGGGGGCACAGATACGCAGTATTTT
>NA|TRBJ1-1|TRBV28|NA|14
CASRTTGRLTEAFF
TGTGCCAGCAGGACTACAGGGCGGCTCACTGAAGCTTTCTTT
>NA|TRBJ2-7|TRBV28|NA|14
CASSSPRGMREQYF
TGTGCCAGCAGTTCCCCCAGGGGTATGCGGGAGCAGTACTTC
>NA|TRBJ2-7|TRBV4-1|few|16
CASSRLHSQGIYEQYF
TGCGCCAGCAGCCGGTTGCACAGCCAGGGAATCTACGAGCAGTACTTC
>TRBD1|TRBJ1-6|TRBV5-1|few|14
CASQGAVDNSPLHF
TGCGCCAGTCAGGGGGCAGTGGATAATTCACCCCTCCACTTT
>NA|TRBJ2-3|TRBV2|NA|15
CASSEGGPFRDTQYF
TGTGCCAGCAGTGAAGGAGGGCCTTTCCGGGATACGCAGTATTTT
>NA|TRBJ2-5|TRBV4-2|NA|14
CASSQDLNQETQYF
TGTGCCAGCAGCCAAGATCTTAACCAAGAGACCCAGTACTTC
>NA|TRBJ2-3|TRBV28|few|14
CASSYHSGTDTQYF
TGTGCCAGCAGCTACCACTCTGGCACAGATACGCAGTATTTT
>TRBD2|TRBJ2-7|TRBV4-1|NA|14
CASSPSGGLYEQYF
TGCGCCAGCAGCCCCAGCGGGGGGCTCTACGAGCAGTACTTC
>TRBD2|TRBJ2-7|TRBV7-8|NA|16
CASSLGSAGGSYEQYF
TGTGCCAGCAGCTTAGGCTCAGCGGGGGGCTCCTACGAGCAGTACTTC
>NA|TRBJ2-5|TRBV15|NA|18
CATSRSPQTPGAGETQYF
TGTGCCACCAGCAGGTCCCCGCAGACGCCAGGGGCAGGAGAGACCCAGTACTTC
>TRBD2|TRBJ2-1|TRBV19|NA|15
CASTITWGGNNEQFF
TGTGCCAGTACCATTACGTGGGGGGGAAACAATGAGCAGTTCTTC
>NA|TRBJ2-7|TRBV15|NA|13
CATSSPTGFEQYF
TGTGCCACCAGCAGCCCCACGGGTTTCGAGCAGTACTTC
>TRBD2|TRBJ2-3|TRBV5-1|NA|14
CASSLQAGGPEQYF
TGCGCCAGCAGCTTGCAAGCGGGGGGGCCCGAGCAGTATTTT
>NA|TRBJ1-1|TRBV28|NA|18
CASSLGGPGSGGLAEAFF
TGTGCCAGCAGCCTTGGAGGCCCCGGATCGGGGGGGCTCGCTGAAGCTTTCTTT